This T cell receptor (beta chain) was recorded in a study of T cells in tuberculosis (dated by TCRdb to the late 2010s). Some background on the complete study: To characterize T cells specific for the mycobacterial lipid antigen glucose monomycolate (GMM), the study used CD1B tetramers together with high-throughput TCR immunosequencing. A South African clinical cohort compared IGRA-negative adolescents, IGRA-positive adolescents with latent tuberculosis and adults with active tuberculosis, ten per group. Summary of the overall study and its limitations: The smaller NN-distances were partly driven by shorter CDR3-alpha lengths in active tuberculosis patients, and the difference for TCR-beta did not reach statistical significance. With the diverse GMM-specific repertoire as input, a classifier achieved around 90% accuracy (AUROC 0.90), whereas GEM motif frequencies as input gave 55% to 75% accuracy. Clinical samples were selected based on the availability of cryopreserved specimens, with adults included as active tuberculosis cases and adolescents included as controls. Compared with IGRA-negative controls, TCR-alpha repertoires from active tuberculosis had smaller mean NN-distances to GMM-specific TCRs, which suggests clonal expansion of these TCRs.

TCR libraries were generated with the immunoSEQ multiplex PCR assay, using TCR-beta and/or TCR-alpha/delta assays for each sample. The amplified TCR libraries were sequenced using the Illumina high-throughput platform. The paper's processing steps were these. Clustering and dimensionality reduction relied on pairwise TCRdist distances among GMM-specific receptors from T cells that were either sorted ex vivo or expanded in vitro. The score assigned to each clinical repertoire was mean NN-distance, meaning the average TCRdist to the nearest 10% of tetramer-positive reference sequences. GEM TCR motif frequency was calculated as the fraction of unique TCRs that matched known GEM sequences in V/J usage and CDR3 length. Linear discriminant analysis with leave-one-out cross-validation, implemented in scikit-learn, was used to classify active tuberculosis. What TCRdb holds here is the immuneACCESS table cut down to in-frame rearrangements. Part of the clones is not present; checked against another copy, under half of the missing clones reflect an unresolved V gene, and the others are unexplained. V and J calls and clone size are as listed in that table; D and trimming were resolved from the DNA. The sample table lists around 33,000 clones, approximately 90% of them with a count of one. Jointly, the top ten make up 6.5% to 9.5% of the sample.

Details on this clone: Its antigen has not been determined. A junction end diverges from the germline sequence, so it may reflect a read error.

At study entry, adolescents were screened for latent tuberculosis infection using a tuberculin skin test and the QuantiFERON-TB GOLD In-Tube IGRA. Unsorted cryopreserved PBMC were immunosequenced, covering on average approximately 100,000 T cells per clinical donor. Eleven high schools in the Worcester region of the Western Cape, South Africa, served as enrollment sites for adolescents aged 12 to 18 years. Roughly ten M. tuberculosis-infected and roughly ten uninfected adolescents were selected with matching for age and sex. PBMC from adolescents were isolated by density centrifugation from freshly drawn heparinized blood and were then cryopreserved. The CDR3, from cysteine to phenylalanine, totals 13 residues. CDR3 DNA only is kept here, 39 bases in frame from base 1. CDR1 and CDR2, looked up from the germline V gene, are MNHEY and SVGAGI.

The sequence was obtained from a donor aged 10-29 years with latent tuberculosis or without tuberculosis infection. Some clones in this sample may be carry-over from other donors' samples. Sequencing used PBMCs. The V and J genes are TRBV6-5 and TRBJ1-4; a tentative D call is TRBD1 (6 bases match). The CDR3 loop reads CASSSVEGDAGVF. DNA sequence: TGTGCCAGCAGTTCGGTGGAGGGGGACGCGGGGGTTTTT.